What follows is one TCR beta chain and its context. This record belongs to a study of blood T cells in healthy people across ages. A J-beta primer mix and a sample-barcoded 5' primer were used in a second PCR of roughly 6 to 11 cycles. Every cDNA was tagged by a template-switch adaptor with 12 random nucleotides. A single record per CDR3 protein comes from TCRdb applying MiXCR to the 5' RACE reads. The sample shows about 1.1 million distinct CDR3 sequences, around two fifths of them seen only once. The CDR3 is 13 amino acids. Unmatched junction bases numbered 7, after V lost 7 bases and J lost 9 bases. Isolated per sample were at least 6 million PBMCs. Extraction of total RNA produced a minimum of 5 micrograms from each sample.

The sequence was collected from a man in his late teens or twenties in good health. The V gene is TRBV12-3 or TRBV12-4, the J gene TRBJ2-2; TRBD2 matches 8 bases. Sequencing was carried out using blood. As DNA, the CDR3 is TGTGCCAGCACCACGGGGGGGTACAGGGAGCTGTTTTTT. Protein sequence: CASTTGGYRELFF.